This TCR beta chain was sequenced for a study of Ad26.COV2.S vaccination and SARS-CoV-2 variants. Study background: As a participant in COV1001, the donor was in the Ad26.COV2.S trial arm. Study-wide results and caveats: Greater spike-specific TCR breadth was seen in vaccine recipients than in placebo recipients.

Assay used: immunoSEQ multiplex PCR; TCRdb lists only in-frame clones, some missing. The repertoire holds some 420,000 clones, roughly 90% seen once, with 3.5% to 4% in the top ten. Treatment specified: approximately 18 received Ad26.COV2.S at low or high dose, single or two shots; 5 received placebo; per-sample allocation not given. The samples date from day 63 after the first vaccine or placebo injection. The administered vaccine (an Ad26 vector) expressed Wuhan-strain SARS-CoV-2 spike. The table lists this clone with a count of one. Its antigen is currently unknown. The CDR3 consists of 16 residues. Germline-derived CDR1 and CDR2 are LNHDA and SQIVND (reference sequence). Trimming took 1 base from V and 6 from J, leaving 16 bases between them.

The source of this sequence is a person between 18 and 65 years old who received the Ad26.COV2.S COVID-19 vaccine or a placebo. The chain has TRBV19 and TRBJ1-5, with D possibly TRBD1 on 5 matching bases. This sample comprised peripheral blood, obtained in a trial of Ad26.COV2.S vaccine versus placebo. This CDR3 reads CASSIGAGLPSQPQHF. CDR3 coding DNA: TGTGCCAGTAGTATAGGGGCAGGGCTTCCGTCTCAGCCCCAGCATTTT. The complete variable domain, with remaining parts taken from reference TRBV19 and TRBJ1-5, reads DGGITQSPKYLFRKEGQNVTLSCEQNLNHDAMYWYRQDPGQGLRLIYYSQIVNDFQKGDIAEGYSVSREKKESFPLTVTSAQKNPTAFYLCASSIGAGLPSQPQHFGDGTRLSIL.